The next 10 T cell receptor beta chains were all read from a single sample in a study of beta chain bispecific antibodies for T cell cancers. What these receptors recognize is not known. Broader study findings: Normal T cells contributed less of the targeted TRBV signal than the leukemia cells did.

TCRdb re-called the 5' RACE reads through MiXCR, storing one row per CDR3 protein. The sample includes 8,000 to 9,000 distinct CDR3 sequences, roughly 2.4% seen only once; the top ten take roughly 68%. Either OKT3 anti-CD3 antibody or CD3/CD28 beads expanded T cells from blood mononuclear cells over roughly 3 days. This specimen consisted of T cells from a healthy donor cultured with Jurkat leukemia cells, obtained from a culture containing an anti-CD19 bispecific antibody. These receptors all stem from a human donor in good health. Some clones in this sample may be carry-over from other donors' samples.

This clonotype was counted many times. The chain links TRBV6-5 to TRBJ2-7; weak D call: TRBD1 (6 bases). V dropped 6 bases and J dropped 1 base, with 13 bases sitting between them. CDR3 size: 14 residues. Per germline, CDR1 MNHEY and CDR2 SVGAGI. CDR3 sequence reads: CASRSDRRSYEQYF. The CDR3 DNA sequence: TGTGCCAGCAGATCGGACAGACGGTCCTACGAGCAGTACTTC.

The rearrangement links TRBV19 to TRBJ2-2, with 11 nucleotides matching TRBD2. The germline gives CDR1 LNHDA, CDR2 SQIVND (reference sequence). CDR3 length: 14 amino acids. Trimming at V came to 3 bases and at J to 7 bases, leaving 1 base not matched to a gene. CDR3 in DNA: TGTGCCAGTAGTATCGGGACTAGCGGCGGGGAGCTGTTTTTT. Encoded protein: CASSIGTSGGELFF.

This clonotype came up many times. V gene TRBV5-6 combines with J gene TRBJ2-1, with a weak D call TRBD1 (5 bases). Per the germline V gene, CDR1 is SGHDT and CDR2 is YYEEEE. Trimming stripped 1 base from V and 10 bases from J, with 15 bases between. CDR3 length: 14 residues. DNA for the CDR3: TGTGCCAGCAGCTTGCTCCAGGGTAACTGGGAGCAGTTCTTC. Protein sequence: CASSLLQGNWEQFF.

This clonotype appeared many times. In DNA, the CDR3 is TGTGCCAGCAATCTTTATGAGTCCACTAATGAAAAACTGTTTTTT. Protein product: CASNLYESTNEKLFF. This sequence joins TRBV2 and TRBJ1-4; D unresolved. The CDR3 has 15 amino acids. V lost 7 bases, J lost 2 bases, and 14 bases lay in between. CDR1 is SNHLY and CDR2 is FYNNEI in the germline V gene.

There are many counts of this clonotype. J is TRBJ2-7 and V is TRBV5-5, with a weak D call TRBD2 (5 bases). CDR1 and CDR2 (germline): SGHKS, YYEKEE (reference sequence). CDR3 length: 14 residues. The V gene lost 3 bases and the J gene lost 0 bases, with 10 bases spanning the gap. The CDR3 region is CASSSAVSSYEQYF. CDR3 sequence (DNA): TGTGCCAGCAGCTCAGCGGTTAGCTCCTACGAGCAGTACTTC.

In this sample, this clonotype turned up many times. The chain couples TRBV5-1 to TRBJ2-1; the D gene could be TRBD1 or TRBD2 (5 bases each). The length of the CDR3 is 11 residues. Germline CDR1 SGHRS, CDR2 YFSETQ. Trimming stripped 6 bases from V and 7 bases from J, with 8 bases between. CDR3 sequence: CASTEGNEQFF. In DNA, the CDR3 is TGCGCCAGCACCGAGGGGAATGAGCAGTTCTTC.

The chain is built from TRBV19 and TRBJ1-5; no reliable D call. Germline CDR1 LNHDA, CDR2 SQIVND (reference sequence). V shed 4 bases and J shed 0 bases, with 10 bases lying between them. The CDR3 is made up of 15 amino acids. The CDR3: CASSKGTYSNQPQHF. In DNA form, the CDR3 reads TGTGCCAGTAGTAAAGGCACATATAGCAATCAGCCCCAGCATTTT.

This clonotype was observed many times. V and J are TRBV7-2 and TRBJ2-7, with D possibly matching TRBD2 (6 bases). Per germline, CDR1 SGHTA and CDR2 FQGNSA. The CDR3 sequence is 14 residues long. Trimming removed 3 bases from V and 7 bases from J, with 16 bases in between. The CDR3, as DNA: TGTGCCAGCAGCTTGGTGGGGGGTTCGGGGGAGCAGTACTTC. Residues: CASSLVGGSGEQYF.

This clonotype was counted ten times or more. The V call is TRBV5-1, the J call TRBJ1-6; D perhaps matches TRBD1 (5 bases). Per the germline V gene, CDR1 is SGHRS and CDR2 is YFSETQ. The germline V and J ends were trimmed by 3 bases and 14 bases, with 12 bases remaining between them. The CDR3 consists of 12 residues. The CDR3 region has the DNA TGCGCCAGCAGCTCGGGACCTTATTCCCTCCACTTT. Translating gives CASSSGPYSLHF. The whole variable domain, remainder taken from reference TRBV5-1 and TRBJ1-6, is KAGVTQTPRYLIKTRGQQVTLSCSPISGHRSVSWYQQTPGQGLQFLFEYFSETQRNKGNFPGRFSGRQFSNSRSEMNVSTLELGDSALYLCASSSGPYSLHFGNGTRLTVT.

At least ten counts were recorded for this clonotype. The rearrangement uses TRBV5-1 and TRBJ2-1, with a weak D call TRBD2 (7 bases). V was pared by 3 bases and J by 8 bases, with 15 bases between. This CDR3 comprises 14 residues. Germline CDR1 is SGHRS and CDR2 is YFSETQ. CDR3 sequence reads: CASSSWGGHYEQFF. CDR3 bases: TGCGCCAGCAGCTCGTGGGGGGGGCACTATGAGCAGTTCTTC. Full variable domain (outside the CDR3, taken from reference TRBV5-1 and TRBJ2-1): KAGVTQTPRYLIKTRGQQVTLSCSPISGHRSVSWYQQTPGQGLQFLFEYFSETQRNKGNFPGRFSGRQFSNSRSEMNVSTLELGDSALYLCASSSWGGHYEQFFGPGTRLTVL.